This T cell receptor beta chain derives from a study of T cells after yellow fever vaccination. Whole-study context: Fractions containing few cells were prepared with SMART-Seq v4 Ultra Low Input. Overall study findings and caveats: Clonotypes found in both CD4 and CD8 compartments made up a small share.

This clonotype has a count of ten or more. Its antigen is as yet unknown. TCRdb independently ran MiXCR on the 5' RACE reads; one entry per CDR3 protein. In the table there are 110,000 to 150,000 distinct CDR3 sequences, 5% to 7.5% of which are singletons. This material consisted of CD4+ T cells sorted from PBMCs, taken 10 days after the yellow fever booster vaccination. The sequence derives from a man younger than 45 who received the YFV17D yellow fever vaccine.

The CDR3 nucleotides are TGTGCCAGCAGTCTCGGGAGGAACTATGGCTACACCTTC. This translates into CASSLGRNYGYTF. The J gene is TRBJ1-2, the V gene TRBV6-2 or TRBV6-3; D unclear. Germline CDR1 is MNHEY and CDR2 is SVGEGT. The V end was cut by 5 bases, the J end by 2 bases, with 9 bases between. The CDR3 covers 13 residues.